This TCR beta chain was captured in a study of identifying expanded T cells in peripheral blood (dated by TCRdb to between 2018 and 2020). Background for the entire study: Separate aliquots of the same genomic DNA pool were sequenced to produce technical replicates, and four replicates were compared in pairs. What the study reported, not specific to this receptor: Across all healthy donors, variance in clone template counts between approximately 2-week samples was found to increase significantly with total template count. Across all healthy-donor time intervals, the beta-binomial model significantly lowered both the number of clones called differentially abundant and the false-positive rate. About 1.2 differentially abundant clones were flagged by the binomial model between technical replicates, whereas about 15 and 18 were flagged over roughly two weeks and four weeks, respectively. It was expected by the authors that biological variance in healthy repertoires might increase further over much longer intervals, such as months to years.

Turning to this clone: The clone's antigen remains unknown. Base qualities are not provided; no much larger clone lies one nucleotide away.

The CDR3 goes from the cysteine to the phenylalanine over 16 residues. The retained sequence is limited to the CDR3, 48 bases, with the frame set at the first base. CDR1 SGHDN and CDR2 FVKESK were looked up in the germline V gene. After removal of 6 bases from V and 9 bases from J, the junction retains 17 bases not matched to a gene. No immune events, such as infections, were documented for the healthy donors during the collection period. Time-dependent variance in a beta-binomial model of T-cell clone differential abundance was calibrated using healthy-donor blood repertoires as a training cohort. The training cohort was composed of 10 or so healthy donors, 3 female and 7 male. Donor ages ranged from about 29 to 70 years, with an average of around 45 years. Whole blood, obtained from a commercial supplier, was collected from each healthy donor at three time points spaced around 13 days apart. Genomic DNA was extracted from unsorted whole blood for immunosequencing.

TCRbeta CDR3 regions were profiled with the immunoSEQ Assay using bias-controlled multiplex PCR amplification of genomic DNA. On the study's bioinformatics: To quantify the absolute abundance of each unique TCRbeta CDR3 region, the sequences were collapsed and filtered. Differential abundance was tested with two models: a binomial (Fisher-equivalent) model and a beta-binomial model that adds time-dependent variance fitted from healthy donors. Any clone with fewer than 5 combined templates was excluded, and a clone was called differentially abundant if its Benjamini-Hochberg FDR was below 0.01. In the beta-binomial model, variance was expressed as a function of the total template count across the two samples, in the form v = (b*log(k)+a)^2. The clones in this table, taken by TCRdb from immuneACCESS, are in-frame only. Not every clone is retained; where verified, under half of the shortfall comes from an unresolved V gene, and the cause of the rest is unknown. V, J and clone size are taken as reported in that table, and D and trimming were inferred from the DNA itself. Counted in this sample were just over 90,000 clones; about 90% of them appeared once. The ten biggest clones cover 3.5% to 4.5% of the sample.

The sequence derives from a person aged 18-69 years in good health. Sequencing was performed on blood. The chain couples TRBV14 to TRBJ1-5; 7 bases in the junction line up with TRBD1. The sequence in DNA is TGTGCCAGCAGGGATAGGGGGCCTCGGATAGGATGGCCCCAGCATTTT. Its amino acids are CASRDRGPRIGWPQHF.